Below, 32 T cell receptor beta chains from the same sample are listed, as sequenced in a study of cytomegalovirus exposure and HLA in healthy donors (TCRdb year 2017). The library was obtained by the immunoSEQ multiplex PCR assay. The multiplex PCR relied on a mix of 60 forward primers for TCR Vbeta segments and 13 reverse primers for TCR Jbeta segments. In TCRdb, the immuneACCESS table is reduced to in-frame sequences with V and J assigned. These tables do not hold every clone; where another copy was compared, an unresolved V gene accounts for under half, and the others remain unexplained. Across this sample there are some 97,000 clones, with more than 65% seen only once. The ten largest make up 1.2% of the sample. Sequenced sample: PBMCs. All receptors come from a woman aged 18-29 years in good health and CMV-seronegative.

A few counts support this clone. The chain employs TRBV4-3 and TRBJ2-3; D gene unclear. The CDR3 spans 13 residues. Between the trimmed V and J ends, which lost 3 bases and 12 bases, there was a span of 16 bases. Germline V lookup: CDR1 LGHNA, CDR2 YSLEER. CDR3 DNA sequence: TGCGCCAGCAGCCAGACCCTGGTCCGGGTTCAGTATTTT. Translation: CASSQTLVRVQYF.

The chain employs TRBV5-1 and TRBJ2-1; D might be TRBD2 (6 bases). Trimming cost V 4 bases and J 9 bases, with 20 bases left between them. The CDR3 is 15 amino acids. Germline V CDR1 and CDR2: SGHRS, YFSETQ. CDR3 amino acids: CASSHGGGVGGEQFF. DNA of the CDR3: TGCGCCAGCAGCCACGGTGGCGGGGTAGGTGGTGAGCAGTTCTTC. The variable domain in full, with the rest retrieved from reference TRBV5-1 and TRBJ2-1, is KAGVTQTPRYLIKTRGQQVTLSCSPISGHRSVSWYQQTPGQGLQFLFEYFSETQRNKGNFPGRFSGRQFSNSRSEMNVSTLELGDSALYLCASSHGGGVGGEQFFGPGTRLTVL.

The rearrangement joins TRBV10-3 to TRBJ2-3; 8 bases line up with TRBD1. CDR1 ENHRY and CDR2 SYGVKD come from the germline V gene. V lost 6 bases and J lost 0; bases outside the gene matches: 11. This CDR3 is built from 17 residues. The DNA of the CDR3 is TGTGCCATCAGCCTTGAGGCAGGGGGCACCAGCACAGATACGCAGTATTTT. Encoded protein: CAISLEAGGTSTDTQYF.

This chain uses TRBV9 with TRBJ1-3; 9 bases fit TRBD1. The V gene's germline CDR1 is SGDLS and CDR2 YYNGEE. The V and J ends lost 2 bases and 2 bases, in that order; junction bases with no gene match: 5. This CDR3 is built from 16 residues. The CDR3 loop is CASSVTGGTTGNTIYF. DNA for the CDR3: TGTGCCAGCAGCGTTACAGGGGGCACTACTGGAAACACCATATATTTT.

The CDR3 sequence: CASSLGAGGPETQYF. The DNA for the CDR3 is TGTGCCAGCAGCTTAGGGGCGGGAGGGCCCGAGACCCAGTACTTC. The V and J genes are TRBV7-2 and TRBJ2-5; 9 bases fit TRBD2. Germline values: CDR1 SGHTA, CDR2 FQGNSA. This CDR3 is built from 15 residues. The J segment lost 5 bases and the V segment lost 1 base, leaving 5 bases of the junction unmatched.

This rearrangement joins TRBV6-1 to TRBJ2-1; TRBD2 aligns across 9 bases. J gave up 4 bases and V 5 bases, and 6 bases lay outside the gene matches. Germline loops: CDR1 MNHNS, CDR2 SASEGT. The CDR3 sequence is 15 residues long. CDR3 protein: CASSRGGGGYNEQFF. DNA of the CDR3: TGTGCCAGCAGTCGAGGCGGGGGGGGGTACAATGAGCAGTTCTTC.

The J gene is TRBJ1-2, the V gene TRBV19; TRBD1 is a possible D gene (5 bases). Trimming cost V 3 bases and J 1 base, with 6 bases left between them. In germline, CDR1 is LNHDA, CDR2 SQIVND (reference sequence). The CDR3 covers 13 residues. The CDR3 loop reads CASSIQGNYGYTF. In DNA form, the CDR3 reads TGTGCCAGTAGTATTCAGGGTAACTATGGCTACACCTTC. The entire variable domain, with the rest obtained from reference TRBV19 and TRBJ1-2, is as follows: DGGITQSPKYLFRKEGQNVTLSCEQNLNHDAMYWYRQDPGQGLRLIYYSQIVNDFQKGDIAEGYSVSREKKESFPLTVTSAQKNPTAFYLCASSIQGNYGYTFGSGTRLTVV.

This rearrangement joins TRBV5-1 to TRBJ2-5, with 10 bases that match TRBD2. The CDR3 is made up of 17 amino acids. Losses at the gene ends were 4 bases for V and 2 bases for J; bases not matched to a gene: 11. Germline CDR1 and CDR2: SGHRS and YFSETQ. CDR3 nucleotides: TGCGCCAGCAGCGTCCGGACTAGCGGAGCCCTTCAAGAGACCCAGTACTTC. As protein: CASSVRTSGALQETQYF.

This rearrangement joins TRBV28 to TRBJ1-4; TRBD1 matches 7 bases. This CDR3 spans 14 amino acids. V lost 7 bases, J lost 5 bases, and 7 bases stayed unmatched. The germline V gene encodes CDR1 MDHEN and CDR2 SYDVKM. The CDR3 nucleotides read TGTGCCAGCACGCCGGGACAGCTGAATGAAAAACTGTTTTTT. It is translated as CASTPGQLNEKLFF.

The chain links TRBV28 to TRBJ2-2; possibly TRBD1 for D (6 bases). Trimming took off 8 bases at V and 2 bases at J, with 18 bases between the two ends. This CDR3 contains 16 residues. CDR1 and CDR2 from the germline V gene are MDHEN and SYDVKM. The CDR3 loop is CASRNSGQVNTGELFF. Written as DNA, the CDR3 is TGTGCCAGCCGAAACTCGGGACAAGTAAACACCGGGGAGCTGTTTTTT.

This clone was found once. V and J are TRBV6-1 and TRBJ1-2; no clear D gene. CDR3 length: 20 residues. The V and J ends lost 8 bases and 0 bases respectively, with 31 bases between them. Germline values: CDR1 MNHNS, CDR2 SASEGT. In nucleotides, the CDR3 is TGTGCCAGCGGTGCTGGAATCCGCGCCAAGGACGGAGGGACTAACTATGGCTACACCTTC. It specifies CASGAGIRAKDGGTNYGYTF.

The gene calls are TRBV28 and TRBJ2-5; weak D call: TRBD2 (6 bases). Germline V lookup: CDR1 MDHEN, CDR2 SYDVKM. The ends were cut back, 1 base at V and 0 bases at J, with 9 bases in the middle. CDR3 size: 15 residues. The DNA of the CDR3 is TGTGCCAGCAGTTTATATTCGGGGGACCAAGAGACCCAGTACTTC. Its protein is CASSLYSGDQETQYF.

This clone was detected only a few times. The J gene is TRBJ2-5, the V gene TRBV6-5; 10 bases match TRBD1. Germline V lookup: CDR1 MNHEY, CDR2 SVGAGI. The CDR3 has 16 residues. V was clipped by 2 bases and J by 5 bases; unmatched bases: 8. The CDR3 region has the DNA TGTGCCAGCAGTTACAGACAGGGGGCGCGGGCGGAGACCCAGTACTTC. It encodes CASSYRQGARAETQYF.

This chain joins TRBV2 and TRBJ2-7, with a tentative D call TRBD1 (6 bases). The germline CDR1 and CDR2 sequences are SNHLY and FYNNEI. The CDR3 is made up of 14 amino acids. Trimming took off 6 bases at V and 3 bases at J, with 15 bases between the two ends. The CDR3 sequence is CASSPMDRIYEQYF. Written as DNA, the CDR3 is TGTGCCAGCAGCCCCATGGACAGAATCTACGAGCAGTACTTC.

CDR3 nucleotide sequence: TGTGCCAGCAGCTTAGCGAGGACTAGCGGGGGGGCTGAGACCCAGTACTTC. This encodes CASSLARTSGGAETQYF. The chain is built from TRBV7-2 and TRBJ2-5; 15 bases map to TRBD2. Germline V CDR1 and CDR2: SGHTA, FQGNSA. The CDR3 covers 17 residues. V dropped 0 bases and J dropped 5; count of bases not matched to a gene: 4.

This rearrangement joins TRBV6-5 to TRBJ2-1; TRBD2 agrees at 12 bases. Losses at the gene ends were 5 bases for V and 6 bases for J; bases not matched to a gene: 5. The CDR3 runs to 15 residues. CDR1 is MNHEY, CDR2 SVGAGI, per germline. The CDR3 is CASSQLAGGLNEQFF. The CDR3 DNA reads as TGTGCCAGCAGTCAACTAGCGGGGGGCCTCAATGAGCAGTTCTTC.

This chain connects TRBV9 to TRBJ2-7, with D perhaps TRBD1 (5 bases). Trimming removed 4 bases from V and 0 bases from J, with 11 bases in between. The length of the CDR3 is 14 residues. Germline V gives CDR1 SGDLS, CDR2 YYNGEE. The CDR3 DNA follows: TGTGCCAGCAGCCCTTGGGGCGCCTCCTACGAGCAGTACTTC. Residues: CASSPWGASYEQYF.

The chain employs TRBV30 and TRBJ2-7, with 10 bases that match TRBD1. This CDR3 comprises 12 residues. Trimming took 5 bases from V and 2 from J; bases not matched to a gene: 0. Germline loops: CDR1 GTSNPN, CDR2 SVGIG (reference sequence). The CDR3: CAWGTGAYEQYF. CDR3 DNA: TGTGCCTGGGGGACAGGGGCCTACGAGCAGTACTTC.

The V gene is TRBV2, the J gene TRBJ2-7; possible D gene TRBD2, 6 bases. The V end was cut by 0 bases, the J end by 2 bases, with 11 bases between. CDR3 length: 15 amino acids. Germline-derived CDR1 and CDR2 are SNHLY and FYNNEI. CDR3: CASSEATGGAYEQYF. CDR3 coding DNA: TGTGCCAGCAGTGAAGCGACCGGGGGAGCCTACGAGCAGTACTTC.

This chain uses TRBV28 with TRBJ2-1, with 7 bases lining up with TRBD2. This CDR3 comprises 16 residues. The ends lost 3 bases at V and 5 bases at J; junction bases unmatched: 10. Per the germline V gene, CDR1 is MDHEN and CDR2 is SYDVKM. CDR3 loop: CASSFALAAVHNEQFF. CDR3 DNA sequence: TGTGCCAGCAGTTTCGCGCTAGCGGCCGTCCACAATGAGCAGTTCTTC.

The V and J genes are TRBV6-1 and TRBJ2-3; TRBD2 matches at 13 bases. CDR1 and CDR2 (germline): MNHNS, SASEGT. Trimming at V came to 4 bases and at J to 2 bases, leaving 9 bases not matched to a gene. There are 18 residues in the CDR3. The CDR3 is CASSATRTSGSPTDTQYF. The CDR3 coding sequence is TGTGCCAGCAGTGCAACACGGACTAGCGGGAGCCCCACAGATACGCAGTATTTT.

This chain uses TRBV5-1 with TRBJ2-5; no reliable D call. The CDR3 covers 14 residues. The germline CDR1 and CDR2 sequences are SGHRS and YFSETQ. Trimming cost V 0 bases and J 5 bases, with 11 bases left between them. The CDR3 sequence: CASSLALATETQYF. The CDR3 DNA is TGCGCCAGCAGCTTGGCGTTAGCCACTGAGACCCAGTACTTC.

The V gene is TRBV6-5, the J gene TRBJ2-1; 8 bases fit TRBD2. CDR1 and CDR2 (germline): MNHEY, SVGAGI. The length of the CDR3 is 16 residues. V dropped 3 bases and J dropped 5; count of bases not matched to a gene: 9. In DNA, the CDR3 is TGTGCCAGCAGTTATGGGGGACTAGGGGTTGACAATGAGCAGTTCTTC. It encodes CASSYGGLGVDNEQFF.

The CDR3 coding sequence is TGTGCCAGCAGTTATAACCCGGAGAGTGAAAAACTGTTTTTT. It is translated as CASSYNPESEKLFF. The J gene is TRBJ1-4, the V gene TRBV6-6; no firm D call. CDR3 size: 14 residues. CDR1 is MNHNY and CDR2 is SVGAGI in the germline V gene (reference sequence). V lost 3 bases and J 7 bases, leaving 12 bases between the germline ends.

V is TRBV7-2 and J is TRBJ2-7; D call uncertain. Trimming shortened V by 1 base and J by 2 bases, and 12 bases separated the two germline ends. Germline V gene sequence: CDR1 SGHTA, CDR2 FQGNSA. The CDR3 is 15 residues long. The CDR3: CASSLGAGETYEQYF. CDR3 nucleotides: TGTGCCAGCAGCTTAGGGGCAGGTGAGACCTACGAGCAGTACTTC.

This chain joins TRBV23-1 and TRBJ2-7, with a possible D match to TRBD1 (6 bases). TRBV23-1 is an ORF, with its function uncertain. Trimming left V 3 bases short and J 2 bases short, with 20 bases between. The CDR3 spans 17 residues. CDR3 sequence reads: CASSHPNRAKGAYEQYF. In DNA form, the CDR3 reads TGCGCCAGCAGTCATCCAAACAGGGCCAAGGGTGCCTACGAGCAGTACTTC.

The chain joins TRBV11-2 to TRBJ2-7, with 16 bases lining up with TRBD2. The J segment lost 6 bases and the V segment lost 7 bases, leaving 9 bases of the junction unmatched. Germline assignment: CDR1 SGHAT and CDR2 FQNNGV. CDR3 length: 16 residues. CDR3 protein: CASNRRGLAGGGEQYF. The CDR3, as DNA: TGTGCCAGCAATCGAAGGGGACTAGCGGGGGGGGGCGAGCAGTACTTC.

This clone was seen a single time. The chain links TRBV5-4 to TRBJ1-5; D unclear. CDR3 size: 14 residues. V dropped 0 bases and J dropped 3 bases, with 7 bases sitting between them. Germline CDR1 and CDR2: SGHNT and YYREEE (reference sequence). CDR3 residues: CASSLGQNNQPQHF. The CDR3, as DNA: TGTGCCAGCAGCTTGGGGCAGAACAATCAGCCCCAGCATTTT.

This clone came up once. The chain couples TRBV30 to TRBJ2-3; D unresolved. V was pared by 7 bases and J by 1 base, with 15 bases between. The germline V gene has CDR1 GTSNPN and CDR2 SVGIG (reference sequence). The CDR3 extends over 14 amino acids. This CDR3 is CASTTLRRTDTQYF. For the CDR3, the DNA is TGTGCCTCCACTACACTGCGGCGCACAGATACGCAGTATTTT. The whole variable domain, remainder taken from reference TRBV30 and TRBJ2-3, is SQTIHQWPATLVQPVGSPLSLECTVEGTSNPNLYWYRQAAGRGLQLLFYSVGIGQISSEVPQNLSASRPQDRQFILSSKKLLLSDSGFYLCASTTLRRTDTQYFGPGTRLTVL.

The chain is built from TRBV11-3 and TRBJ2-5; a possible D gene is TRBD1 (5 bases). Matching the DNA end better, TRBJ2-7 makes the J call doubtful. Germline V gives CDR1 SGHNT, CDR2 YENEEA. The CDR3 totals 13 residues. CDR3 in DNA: TGTGCCAGCAGCTTCGGACAAAACTACGAGCAGTACTTC. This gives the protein CASSFGQNYEQYF.

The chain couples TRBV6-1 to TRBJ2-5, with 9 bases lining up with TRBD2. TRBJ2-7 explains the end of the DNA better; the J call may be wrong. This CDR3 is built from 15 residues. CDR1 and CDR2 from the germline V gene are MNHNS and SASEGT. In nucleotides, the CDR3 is TGTGCCAGCAGTGTTGAAGCGGGAGGCTCCTACGAGCAGTACTTC. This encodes CASSVEAGGSYEQYF.

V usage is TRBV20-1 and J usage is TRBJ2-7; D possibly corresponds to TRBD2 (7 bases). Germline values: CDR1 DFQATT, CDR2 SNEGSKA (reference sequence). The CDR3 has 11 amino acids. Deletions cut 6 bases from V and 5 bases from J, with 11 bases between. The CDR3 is CSAREGDEQYF. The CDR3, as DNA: TGCAGTGCAAGGGAGGGGGACGAGCAGTACTTC.